The rows below give T cell receptor beta chains drawn from one sample of a study of cytomegalovirus exposure and HLA in healthy donors. Sequencing used immunoSEQ multiplex PCR; TCRdb keeps in-frame clones, though not all of them. The data hold 200,000 or so clones, with 75% to 85% observed a single time. The sample taken for sequencing was PBMCs. Source of these receptors: a girl between 10 and 17 years old in good health and CMV-seronegative. CDR3s include the opening cysteine and the closing phenylalanine or tryptophan. Fields, in order: V gene, J gene, clone size, D gene, CDR3 DNA, CDR3 protein. A D gene is named only where the DNA matches it firmly. Rows give clone size only sometimes, using once, few, many, or a class for an expanded clone.

>TRBV15|TRBJ1-2|-|-
TGTGCCACCAGCAGAGTGGGAGGTGTGGGGAATCAAGCTAACTATGGCTACACCTTC
CATSRVGGVGNQANYGYTF
>TRBV6-6|TRBJ1-1|few|TRBD1
TGTGCCAGCAGTTATGTTGGGACAGCGAACACTGAAGCTTTCTTT
CASSYVGTANTEAFF
>TRBV28|TRBJ1-4|once|TRBD1
TGTGCCAGCAGTCACGGGACAGGGGGTGAAAAACTGTTTTTT
CASSHGTGGEKLFF
>TRBV19|TRBJ1-1|-|TRBD1
TGTGCCAGTAGTTCGCCGGGACAGAGTGAAGCTTTCTTT
CASSSPGQSEAFF
>TRBV30|TRBJ1-1|-|TRBD1
TGTGCCTGGACCCACCGGACAGGTAAAATGAACACTGAAGCTTTCTTT
CAWTHRTGKMNTEAFF
>TRBV6-1|TRBJ1-1|-|-
TGTGCCAGCAGGACTCTTTTCGAACTGAACACTGAAGCTTTCTTT
CASRTLFELNTEAFF
>TRBV6-5|TRBJ1-5|-|-
TGTGCCAGCAGTTTTAGATTCGACAGGAGCAATCAGCCCCAGCATTTT
CASSFRFDRSNQPQHF
>TRBV7-8|TRBJ1-2|-|-
TGTGCCAGCAGGGGGCGGTCTGGCTACACCTTC
CASRGRSGYTF
>TRBV7-8|TRBJ2-7|-|TRBD2
TGTGCCAGCAGCTTAGTAGGGGGACTAGCGGGAGTGGGACCCTACGAGCAGTACTTC
CASSLVGGLAGVGPYEQYF
>TRBV28|TRBJ2-7|-|-
TGTGCCAGCAGTTTATCTGCACCGCCTTACGAGCAGTACTTC
CASSLSAPPYEQYF
>TRBV6-5|TRBJ1-2|-|TRBD1
TGTGCCAGCAGTAGAGACAGGGACTATGGCTACACCTTC
CASSRDRDYGYTF
>TRBV21-1|TRBJ2-7|-|-
TGTGCCAGCGCTGACAAGACGCCTTGGGAGCAGTACTTC
CASADKTPWEQYF
>TRBV4-1|TRBJ2-7|few|TRBD2
TGCGCCAGCAGCCAAGCTTCTGAAGGGGACTACAGGCCCTACGAGCAGTACTTC
CASSQASEGDYRPYEQYF
>TRBV19|TRBJ1-5|-|TRBD1
TGTGCCAGTAGTCCCCGCTACGGACAGGGGGCTAGGTATGGCAATCAGCCCCAGCATTTT
CASSPRYGQGARYGNQPQHF
>TRBV15|TRBJ2-5|-|-
TGTGCCACCAGCCCCAGGACAGTTCAAGAGACCCAGTACTTC
CATSPRTVQETQYF
>TRBV5-4|TRBJ2-1|-|TRBD1
TGTGCCAGCAGCTCCCACCCCGGGGGCGACAGGGGGTCAGATGAGCAGTTCTTC
CASSSHPGGDRGSDEQFF
>TRBV18|TRBJ2-3|-|TRBD2
TGTGCCAGCTCACCCAGAGCGGGGGGTTCCACAGATACGCAGTATTTT
CASSPRAGGSTDTQYF
>TRBV28|TRBJ1-2|once|-
TGTGCCAGCAGCCTCCCCCGAGCTTCTAACTATGGCTACACCTTC
CASSLPRASNYGYTF
>TRBV5-4|TRBJ1-2|-|TRBD1
TGTGCCAGCAGCTCAACACAGGGGAACTATGGCTACACCTTC
CASSSTQGNYGYTF
>TRBV30|TRBJ1-2|-|TRBD1
TGTGCCTGGAGTACGGGCAGGGGGAACTATGGCTACACCTTC
CAWSTGRGNYGYTF
>TRBV28|TRBJ1-1|few|-
TGTGCCAGCATGTTAAGGGGTTCTGGCGCTTTCTTT
CASMLRGSGAFF
>TRBV11-2|TRBJ2-3|-|TRBD2
TGTGCCAGCAGCTTAGATTTGGGGGGGGGAGTAGATACGCAGTATTTT
CASSLDLGGGVDTQYF
>TRBV18|TRBJ2-7|-|TRBD1
TGTGCCAGCTCAGCGGGACAGGGCCCTTACGAGCAGTACTTC
CASSAGQGPYEQYF
>TRBV4-1|TRBJ1-5|-|-
TGCGCCAGCAGCCCGAGTGGACAGATCAATCAGCCCCAGCATTTT
CASSPSGQINQPQHF
>TRBV6-1|TRBJ2-1|-|TRBD2
TGTGCCAGCAAGGCGGGAGTTGAAAATGAGCAGTTCTTC
CASKAGVENEQFF
>TRBV28|TRBJ1-2|-|TRBD1
TGTGCCAGCAGTTCTAACAGGGGACGAGGATATGGCTACACCTTC
CASSSNRGRGYGYTF
>TRBV29-1|TRBJ1-5|-|TRBD1
TGCAGCGCCATGGGCAGGGGGCCCAATCAGCCCCAGCATTTT
CSAMGRGPNQPQHF
>TRBV28|TRBJ2-6|-|-
TGTGCCAGCAGTTTACCCCGCGCCATCTCTGGGGCCAACGTCCTGACTTTC
CASSLPRAISGANVLTF
>TRBV5-4|TRBJ2-5|-|-
TGTGCCAGCAGCCCCCAGGGGAACAGGAAGACCCAGTACTTC
CASSPQGNRKTQYF
>TRBV7-9|TRBJ2-7|once|-
TGTGCCAGCAGCCCCTCCTTCGGGGGAACCTACGAGCAGTACTTC
CASSPSFGGTYEQYF
>TRBV5-1|TRBJ2-5|-|TRBD2
TGCGCCAGCAGCACCGGTAGCGGGGAGGGGTACCGTGAGACCCAGTACTTC
CASSTGSGEGYRETQYF
>TRBV7-6|TRBJ2-5|-|TRBD1
TGTGCCAGCAGGACAGGGGGGATGGAGACCCAGTACTTC
CASRTGGMETQYF
>TRBV7-3|TRBJ2-1|-|-
TGTGCCAGCAGCCGGGTCCGAGAAGAGGAGCAGTTCTTC
CASSRVREEEQFF
>TRBV28|TRBJ1-5|once|-
TGTGCCAGCAGCCCGGTCCGATATGACACTCAGCCCCAGCATTTT
CASSPVRYDTQPQHF
>TRBV19|TRBJ1-1|-|TRBD1
TGTGCCAGTAGTCTCCGGGACAGGGGGGACACTGAAGCTTTCTTT
CASSLRDRGDTEAFF
>TRBV9|TRBJ2-3|-|TRBD2
TGTGCCAGCAGCGACGTGACTAGCCTCGATACGCAGTATTTT
CASSDVTSLDTQYF
>TRBV6-7|TRBJ2-2|-|TRBD2
TGTGCCAGTCTACCGGACGCGGGAGGGAACACCGGGGAGCTGTTTTTT
CASLPDAGGNTGELFF
>TRBV5-1|TRBJ2-5|once|-
TGCGCCAGCGCCCATGAGCGAGAGACCCAGTACTTC
CASAHERETQYF
>TRBV2|TRBJ1-5|few|-
TGTGCCAGCAGTATGGGGGCGAGCAGCAATCAGCCCCAGCATTTT
CASSMGASSNQPQHF
>TRBV7-8|TRBJ2-7|-|TRBD2
TGTGCCAGCAGCCGGGTCACTAGCGGTTCTCTCGAGCAGTACTTC
CASSRVTSGSLEQYF
>TRBV20-1|TRBJ2-7|-|-
TGCAGTGCTAGTCCGGGGTACGAGCAGTACTTC
CSASPGYEQYF
>TRBV6-4|TRBJ2-2|-|-
TGTGCCAGCAGTGTCGGGAGAGGGGCCGGGGAGCTGTTTTTT
CASSVGRGAGELFF
>TRBV18|TRBJ2-5|-|-
TGTGCCAGCTCGTCGGACTGGGAGACCCAGTACTTC
CASSSDWETQYF
>TRBV7-2|TRBJ1-2|-|TRBD1
TGTGCCAGCAGCTTCCGGGACAGGGCGTATGGCTACACCTTC
CASSFRDRAYGYTF
>TRBV7-9|TRBJ1-4|-|TRBD1
TGTGCCAGCAGCTCGAACAACAGGGGGGCAACTAATGAAAAACTGTTTTTT
CASSSNNRGATNEKLFF
>TRBV28|TRBJ2-7|-|-
TGTGCCAGCAGTTCTGGGGGGTCCTACGAGCAGTACTTC
CASSSGGSYEQYF